One and the same sample provided the 27 T cell receptor beta chains below, sequenced in a study of cytomegalovirus exposure and HLA in healthy donors. Profiling relied on immunoSEQ multiplex PCR, and the TCRdb table lists in-frame clones only, not all of them. The repertoire includes 200,000 or so clones, 75% to 90% of them detected once, and around 5.6% sits in the top ten. The sample comprised PBMCs. Every receptor here comes from a woman under 30 in good health and CMV-seronegative.

The J gene is TRBJ2-5, the V gene TRBV5-1; D perhaps matches TRBD2 (5 bases). The CDR3 length is 13 residues. Germline CDR1 is SGHRS and CDR2 is YFSETQ. Trimming cost V 0 bases and J 5 bases, with 8 bases left between them. CDR3 bases: TGCGCCAGCAGCTTGGTGTGGGAGGAGACCCAGTACTTC. Protein sequence: CASSLVWEETQYF.

This chain connects TRBV4-1 to TRBJ1-1, with a weak D call TRBD1 (5 bases). Germline-derived CDR1 and CDR2 are MGHRA and YSYEKL. The CDR3 extends over 15 amino acids. V was trimmed by 3 bases and J by 3 bases, leaving 14 bases between them. The chain's CDR3 is CASSQGRADHTEAFF. In nucleotides, the CDR3 is TGCGCCAGCAGCCAGGGCAGGGCGGATCACACTGAAGCTTTCTTT.

The table lists this clone with a count of one. The rearrangement links TRBV19 to TRBJ1-1; 7 bases match TRBD1. The V segment lost 6 bases and the J segment 1 base; nucleotides outside the gene matches: 5. From germline, CDR1 is LNHDA and CDR2 SQIVND (reference sequence). The CDR3 totals 14 residues. As DNA, the CDR3 is TGTGCCAGTAGATTAGGGACAGCGAACACTGAAGCTTTCTTT. Translation: CASRLGTANTEAFF. The full variable domain, its missing parts supplied by reference TRBV19 and TRBJ1-1, is DGGITQSPKYLFRKEGQNVTLSCEQNLNHDAMYWYRQDPGQGLRLIYYSQIVNDFQKGDIAEGYSVSREKKESFPLTVTSAQKNPTAFYLCASRLGTANTEAFFGQGTRLTVV.

The chain joins TRBV6-1 to TRBJ1-1; D gene ambiguous. Trimming removed 1 base at V and 1 base at J, with 10 bases between. The germline gives CDR1 MNHNS, CDR2 SASEGT. This CDR3 region has 15 residues. The CDR3 DNA sequence: TGTGCCAGCAGTGAAGATAATCGGCCGAACACTGAAGCTTTCTTT. It yields the protein CASSEDNRPNTEAFF.

This rearrangement joins TRBV20-1 to TRBJ1-2; unclear D gene. CDR3 length equals 10 residues. V was cut by 0 bases and J by 8 bases, with 4 bases left in between. Germline V lookup: CDR1 DFQATT, CDR2 SNEGSKA (reference sequence). The CDR3 DNA is TGCAGTGCTAGAGATCTGGGCTACACCTTC. As protein: CSARDLGYTF.

V gene TRBV7-9 combines with J gene TRBJ2-6; D possibly matches TRBD1 or TRBD2 (5 bases each). Germline CDR1 SEHNR, CDR2 FQNEAQ (reference sequence). The ends were cut back, 9 bases at V and 1 base at J, with 22 bases in the middle. The CDR3 has 18 residues. CDR3 bases: TGTGCCAGGCCAGAGGGGCCCTCAGACTGGTCTGGGGCCAACGTCCTGACTTTC. Protein: CARPEGPSDWSGANVLTF.

The chain carries TRBV10-3 and TRBJ2-3; D may be TRBD1 (5 bases). Germline assignment: CDR1 ENHRY and CDR2 SYGVKD. V dropped 6 bases and J dropped 0 bases, with 13 bases sitting between them. The CDR3 totals 15 residues. The CDR3 DNA follows: TGTGCCATCAGATTCGACAGCTCTAGCACAGATACGCAGTATTTT. Its protein product is CAIRFDSSSTDTQYF.

This clone was seen at least ten times. The V call is TRBV5-1, the J call TRBJ2-3, with 12 bases fitting TRBD2. Unmatched junction bases numbered 4, after V lost 0 bases and J lost 2 bases. Germline V gene lookup returns CDR1 SGHRS and CDR2 YFSETQ. The CDR3 has 17 amino acids. CDR3 sequence (DNA): TGCGCCAGCAGCTTGGGACTAGCGGGGGCCTCCACAGATACGCAGTATTTT. Its translation: CASSLGLAGASTDTQYF.

The chain has TRBV6-1 and TRBJ2-1; the D call may be TRBD1 or TRBD2 (5 bases each). This CDR3 spans 16 amino acids. CDR1 MNHNS and CDR2 SASEGT come from the germline V gene. The V end lost 0 bases, the J end lost 8 bases, and 17 bases lay between the germline ends. The CDR3, as DNA: TGTGCCAGCAGTGAAGCTTACCGGGACCAAGTCGATGAGCAGTTCTTC. It is translated as CASSEAYRDQVDEQFF.

The chain carries TRBV2 and TRBJ2-5; TRBD2 matches at 7 bases. Trimming cost V 6 bases and J 4 bases; bases outside gene matches: 5. The germline V gene has CDR1 SNHLY and CDR2 FYNNEI. The CDR3 spans 13 residues. In DNA, the CDR3 is TGTGCCAGCAGCACACTAGCGAGAGAGACCCAGTACTTC. Translated, it gives CASSTLARETQYF.

This rearrangement joins TRBV6-5 to TRBJ2-1; D gene ambiguous. V lost 5 bases and J lost 6, with 5 bases in between. Germline loops: CDR1 MNHEY, CDR2 SVGAGI. The CDR3 is 11 residues long. The CDR3 loop reads CASSNSNEQFF. The DNA for the CDR3 is TGTGCCAGCAGTAACAGCAATGAGCAGTTCTTC.

This clone was observed a few times. The gene calls are TRBV29-1 and TRBJ1-2; D may be TRBD1 (5 bases). Trimming cost V 3 bases and J 3 bases, with 8 bases left between them. Germline-derived CDR1 and CDR2 are SQVTM and ANQGSEA. The CDR3 contains 12 residues. CDR3 bases: TGCAGCGTTGAGGGGCGTTACTATGGCTACACCTTC. It yields the protein CSVEGRYYGYTF.

This chain links TRBV27 with TRBJ2-3; TRBD1 might be the D (5 bases). Germline V CDR1 and CDR2: MNHEY, SMNVEV (reference sequence). There are 14 residues in the CDR3. V lost 2 bases and J lost 0, with 6 bases in between. CDR3 loop: CASSLDRSTDTQYF. The CDR3 coding sequence is TGTGCCAGCAGTTTAGACAGAAGCACAGATACGCAGTATTTT.

This rearrangement joins TRBV30 to TRBJ2-1; 7 bases agree with TRBD2. J lost 4 bases, V lost 5 bases, and 5 bases had no gene match. The CDR3 contains 13 residues. Germline V gene data show CDR1 as GTSNPN and CDR2 as SVGIG (reference sequence). The CDR3 here is CAWVAGAYNEQFF. DNA of the CDR3: TGTGCCTGGGTCGCGGGAGCTTACAATGAGCAGTTCTTC.

V is TRBV5-1 and J is TRBJ1-1; tentatively, D is TRBD1 (6 bases). Germline lookup yields CDR1 SGHRS and CDR2 YFSETQ. The CDR3 contains 14 residues. V was trimmed by 4 bases and J by 11 bases, leaving 21 bases between them. CDR3 coding DNA: TGCGCCAGCAGCACCAAAACCGGGACAATGATTGCTTTCTTT. Encoded protein: CASSTKTGTMIAFF.

V is TRBV6-6 and J is TRBJ1-5, with 7 bases lining up with TRBD1. Germline V gene data show CDR1 as MNHNY and CDR2 as SVGAGI (reference sequence). The trim removed 6 bases at V and 4 bases at J, leaving 9 bases unmatched. This CDR3 is 15 amino acids long. The CDR3, as DNA: TGTGCCAGCAGAGAGACGGACAGGACAAATCAGCCCCAGCATTTT. Translated, it gives CASRETDRTNQPQHF.

The J gene is TRBJ1-2, the V gene TRBV5-6, with 10 positions matching TRBD1. V gave up 0 bases and J gave up 9 bases; unmatched junction bases: 5. The CDR3 covers 14 residues. Looked up from germline, CDR1 is SGHDT and CDR2 is YYEEEE. The CDR3 sequence: CASSLATGGKRYTF. The CDR3 nucleotides are TGTGCCAGCAGCTTGGCGACAGGGGGCAAACGCTACACCTTC.

The chain recombines TRBV7-9 with TRBJ1-1; possibly TRBD1 for D (6 bases). CDR1 is SEHNR and CDR2 is FQNEAQ in the germline V gene (reference sequence). This CDR3 comprises 18 residues. Trimming pared 5 bases from V and 1 base from J, leaving 23 bases between. The CDR3 DNA is TGTGCCAGCAGCACACTTGGTAAGGGGGATTATAGGAACACTGAAGCTTTCTTT. Translating gives CASSTLGKGDYRNTEAFF.

The rearrangement links TRBV13 to TRBJ2-1; D might be TRBD2 (7 bases). The V end lost 0 bases, the J end lost 5 bases, and 11 bases lay between the germline ends. The CDR3 has 15 residues. Germline V gene sequence: CDR1 PRHDT, CDR2 FYEKMQ (reference sequence). The CDR3 sequence is CASSLGGGPHNEQFF. Here the CDR3 DNA reads TGTGCCAGCAGCTTAGGCGGGGGGCCACACAATGAGCAGTTCTTC.

The rearrangement uses TRBV5-1 and TRBJ1-5; possibly TRBD1 for D (5 bases). The germline V and J ends were trimmed by 4 bases and 6 bases, with 17 bases remaining between them. The CDR3 is made up of 15 amino acids. Germline values: CDR1 SGHRS, CDR2 YFSETQ. CDR3 loop: CASSLTTGDGQPQHF. CDR3 DNA: TGCGCCAGCAGCCTAACCACAGGCGACGGTCAGCCCCAGCATTTT.

This chain uses TRBV7-8 with TRBJ1-2; no reliable D call. Trimming cost V 4 bases and J 4 bases, with 16 bases left between them. There are 15 residues in the CDR3. The germline V gene has CDR1 SGHVS and CDR2 FQNEAQ. In nucleotides, the CDR3 is TGTGCCAGCAGCTCCAAAACGACAATAATCTATGGCTACACCTTC. Translation gives CASSSKTTIIYGYTF.

This clone was observed a few times. The chain uses TRBV19 and TRBJ1-5, with 7 bases identical to TRBD1. V shed 7 bases, J shed 2 bases, and the junction held 17 bases outside the gene matches. The germline CDR1 and CDR2 sequences are LNHDA and SQIVND (reference sequence). The CDR3 length is 18 residues. The CDR3 protein is CASTPPRDREGRNQPQHF. Written as DNA, the CDR3 is TGTGCCAGTACCCCCCCCCGCGACAGGGAGGGTCGCAATCAGCCCCAGCATTTT.

The chain is built from TRBV4-2 and TRBJ1-2; D remains ambiguous. Trimming removed 1 base at V and 2 bases at J, with 2 bases between. This CDR3 is built from 12 residues. Germline-derived CDR1 and CDR2 are LGHNA and YNFKEQ. The CDR3 nucleotides are TGTGCCAGCAGCCAAGGGAACTATGGCTACACCTTC. Protein: CASSQGNYGYTF.

The chain links TRBV5-1 to TRBJ2-3; 7 bases map to TRBD2. J was trimmed by 1 base and V by 1 base; bases with no gene match: 3. The germline CDR1 and CDR2 sequences are SGHRS and YFSETQ. The CDR3 extends over 15 amino acids. CDR3 residues: CASSLTSARTDTQYF. The CDR3 DNA follows: TGCGCCAGCAGCTTGACTAGCGCTCGCACAGATACGCAGTATTTT.

The rearrangement joins TRBV5-1 to TRBJ1-1; 7 nucleotides agree with TRBD1. Germline-derived CDR1 and CDR2 are SGHRS and YFSETQ. The V gene end was trimmed by 3 bases and the J gene end by 6 bases; junction bases not matched to a gene: 8. The CDR3 is made up of 14 amino acids. The CDR3 region is CASSSGPTGAEAFF. The CDR3 DNA reads as TGCGCCAGCAGCTCGGGACCCACAGGGGCTGAAGCTTTCTTT.

This clone was picked up one time. The genes are TRBV7-3 and TRBJ2-3; D not certain. Germline CDR1 SGHTA, CDR2 FQGTGA. This CDR3 is 15 amino acids long. Trimming removed 2 bases at V and 0 bases at J, with 9 bases between. The CDR3 here is CASSLGPSSTDTQYF. In nucleotides, the CDR3 is TGTGCCAGCAGCTTAGGCCCCTCTAGCACAGATACGCAGTATTTT.

V is TRBV30 and J is TRBJ1-5; no clear D gene. CDR3 length: 13 amino acids. The V end lost 3 bases, the J end lost 5 bases, and 11 bases lay between the germline ends. Germline loops: CDR1 GTSNPN, CDR2 SVGIG (reference sequence). The CDR3 spells CAWSPAAHQPQHF. CDR3 DNA sequence: TGTGCCTGGAGCCCAGCCGCCCATCAGCCCCAGCATTTT.